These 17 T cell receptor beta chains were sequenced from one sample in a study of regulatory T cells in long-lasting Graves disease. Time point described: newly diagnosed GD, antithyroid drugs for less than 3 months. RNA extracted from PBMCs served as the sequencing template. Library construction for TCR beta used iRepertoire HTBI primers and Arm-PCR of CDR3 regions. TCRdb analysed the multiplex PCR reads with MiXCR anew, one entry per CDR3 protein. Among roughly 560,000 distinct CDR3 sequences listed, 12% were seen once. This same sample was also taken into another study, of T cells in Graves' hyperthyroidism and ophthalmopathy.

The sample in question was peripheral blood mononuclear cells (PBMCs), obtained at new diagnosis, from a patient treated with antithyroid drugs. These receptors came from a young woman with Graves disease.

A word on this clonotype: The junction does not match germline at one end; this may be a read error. The CDR3: CANSLRGGNEQFF. CDR3 coding DNA: TGTGCCAACAGCTTAAGGGGAGGCAATGAGCAGTTCTTC. The chain couples TRBV11-3 to TRBJ2-1; possibly TRBD2 for D (6 bases). CDR1 is SGHNT and CDR2 is YENEEA in the germline V gene. The CDR3 contains 13 residues.

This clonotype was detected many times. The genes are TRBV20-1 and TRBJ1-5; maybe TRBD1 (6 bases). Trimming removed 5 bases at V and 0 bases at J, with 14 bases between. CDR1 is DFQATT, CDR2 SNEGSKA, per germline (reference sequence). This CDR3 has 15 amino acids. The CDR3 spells CSADSGGYSNQPQHF. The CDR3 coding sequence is TGCAGTGCTGATAGCGGGGGCTATAGCAATCAGCCCCAGCATTTT.

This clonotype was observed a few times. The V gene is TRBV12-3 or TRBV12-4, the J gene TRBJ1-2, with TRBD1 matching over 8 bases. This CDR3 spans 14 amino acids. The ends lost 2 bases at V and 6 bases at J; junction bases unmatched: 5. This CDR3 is CASSLQGASNGYTF. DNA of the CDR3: TGTGCCAGCAGTTTACAGGGGGCGTCGAATGGCTACACCTTC.

CDR3 in amino acids: CASQSYRDGANVLTF. Written as DNA, the CDR3 is TGTGCCAGTCAATCTTACAGGGACGGGGCCAACGTCCTGACTTTC. The chain couples TRBV19 to TRBJ2-6; possible D gene TRBD1, 6 bases. V was cut by 8 bases and J by 4 bases, with 15 bases left in between. This CDR3 has 15 residues. Germline CDR1 LNHDA, CDR2 SQIVND (reference sequence).

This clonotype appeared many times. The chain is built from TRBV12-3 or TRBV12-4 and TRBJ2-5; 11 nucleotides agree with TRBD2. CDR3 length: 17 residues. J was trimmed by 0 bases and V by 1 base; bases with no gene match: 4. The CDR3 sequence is CASSLVLAGGYQETQYF. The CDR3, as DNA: TGTGCCAGCAGTTTAGTCCTAGCGGGAGGATACCAAGAGACCCAGTACTTC.

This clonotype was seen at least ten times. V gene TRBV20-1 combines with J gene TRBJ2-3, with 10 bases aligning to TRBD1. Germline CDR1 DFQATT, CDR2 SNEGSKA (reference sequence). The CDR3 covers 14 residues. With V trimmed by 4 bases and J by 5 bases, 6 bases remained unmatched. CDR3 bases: TGCAGTGCTAAAGGGACAGGGGCGGAAGATACGCAGTATTTT. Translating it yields CSAKGTGAEDTQYF.

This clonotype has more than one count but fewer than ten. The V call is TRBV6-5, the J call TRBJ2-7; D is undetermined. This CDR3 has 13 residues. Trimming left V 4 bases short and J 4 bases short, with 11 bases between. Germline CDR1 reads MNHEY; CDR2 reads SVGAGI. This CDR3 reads CASSSPYGYEQYF. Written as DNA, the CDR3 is TGTGCCAGCAGTTCCCCTTACGGGTACGAGCAGTACTTC.

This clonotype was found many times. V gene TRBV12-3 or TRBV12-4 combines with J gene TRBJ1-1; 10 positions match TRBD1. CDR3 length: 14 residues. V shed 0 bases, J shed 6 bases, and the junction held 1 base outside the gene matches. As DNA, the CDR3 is TGTGCCAGCAGTTTAGCGGGGACAGGGGCTGAAGCTTTCTTT. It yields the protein CASSLAGTGAEAFF.

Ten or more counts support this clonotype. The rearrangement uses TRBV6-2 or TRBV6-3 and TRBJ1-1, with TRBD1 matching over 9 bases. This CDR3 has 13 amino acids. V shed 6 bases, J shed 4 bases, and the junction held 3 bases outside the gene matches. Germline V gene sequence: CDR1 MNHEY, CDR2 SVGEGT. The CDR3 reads CASRRQGGTEAFF. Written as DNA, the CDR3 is TGTGCCAGCAGAAGACAGGGGGGCACTGAAGCTTTCTTT.

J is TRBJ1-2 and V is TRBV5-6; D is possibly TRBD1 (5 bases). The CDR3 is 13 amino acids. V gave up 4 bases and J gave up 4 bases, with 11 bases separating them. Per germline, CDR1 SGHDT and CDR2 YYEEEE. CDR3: CASSRGRSYGYTF. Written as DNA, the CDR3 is TGTGCCAGCAGCCGGGGCCGGAGCTATGGCTACACCTTC.

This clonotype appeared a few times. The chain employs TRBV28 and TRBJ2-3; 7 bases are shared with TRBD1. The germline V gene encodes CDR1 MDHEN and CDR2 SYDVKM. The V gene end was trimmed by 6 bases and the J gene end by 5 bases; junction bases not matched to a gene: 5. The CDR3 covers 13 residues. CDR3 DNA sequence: TGTGCCAGCAGGCAAACAGGGGTAGATACGCAGTATTTT. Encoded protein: CASRQTGVDTQYF.

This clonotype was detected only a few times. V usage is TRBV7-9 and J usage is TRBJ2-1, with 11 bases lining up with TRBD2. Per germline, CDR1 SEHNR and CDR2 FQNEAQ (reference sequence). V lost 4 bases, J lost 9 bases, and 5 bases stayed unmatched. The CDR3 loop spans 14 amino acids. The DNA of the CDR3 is TGTGCCAGCAGCTCCCATAGCGGGAGGGGTGAGCAGTTCTTC. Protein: CASSSHSGRGEQFF. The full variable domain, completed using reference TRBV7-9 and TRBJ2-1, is DTGVSQNPRHKITKRGQNVTFRCDPISEHNRLYWYRQTLGQGPEFLTYFQNEAQLEKSRLLSDRFSAERPKGSFSTLEIQRTEQGDSAMYLCASSSHSGRGEQFFGPGTRLTVL.

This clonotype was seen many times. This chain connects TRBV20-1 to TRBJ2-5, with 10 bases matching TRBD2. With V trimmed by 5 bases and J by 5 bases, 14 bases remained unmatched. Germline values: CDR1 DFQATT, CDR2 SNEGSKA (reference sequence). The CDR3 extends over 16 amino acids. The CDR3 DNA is TGCAGTGCTGAAACTTCTAGCGGGAGTAGGATCGAGACCCAGTACTTC. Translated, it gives CSAETSSGSRIETQYF.

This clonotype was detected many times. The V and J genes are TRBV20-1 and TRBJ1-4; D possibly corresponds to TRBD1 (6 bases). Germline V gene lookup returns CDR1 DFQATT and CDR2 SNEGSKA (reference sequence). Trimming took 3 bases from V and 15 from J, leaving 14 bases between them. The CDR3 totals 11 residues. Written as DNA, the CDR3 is TGCAGTGCTAGTGAGGGGGTGGGAATGTTTTTT. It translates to CSASEGVGMFF.

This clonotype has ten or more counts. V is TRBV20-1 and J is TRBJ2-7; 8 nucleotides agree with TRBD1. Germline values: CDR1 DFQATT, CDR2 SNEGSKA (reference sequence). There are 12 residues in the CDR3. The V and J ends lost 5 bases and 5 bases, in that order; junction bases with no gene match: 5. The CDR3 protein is CSAVDRVHEQYF. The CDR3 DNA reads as TGCAGTGCTGTGGACAGGGTCCACGAGCAGTACTTC.

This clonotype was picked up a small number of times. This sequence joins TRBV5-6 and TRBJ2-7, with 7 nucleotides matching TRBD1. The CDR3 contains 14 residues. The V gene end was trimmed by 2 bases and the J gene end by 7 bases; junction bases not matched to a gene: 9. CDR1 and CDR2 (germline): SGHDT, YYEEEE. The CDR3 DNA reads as TGTGCCAGCAGCTTACTACAGGGGCCGGAGGAGCAGTACTTC. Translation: CASSLLQGPEEQYF.

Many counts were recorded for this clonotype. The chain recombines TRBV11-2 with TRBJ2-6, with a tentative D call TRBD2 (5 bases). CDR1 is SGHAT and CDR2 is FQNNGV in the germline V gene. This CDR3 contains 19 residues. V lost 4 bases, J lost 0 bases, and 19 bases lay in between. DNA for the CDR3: TGTGCCAGCAGCTCCCACCCGGACTTAACGTCCTCTGGGGCCAACGTCCTGACTTTC. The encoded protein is CASSSHPDLTSSGANVLTF.